This TCR beta chain was sequenced in a study of blood T cell repertoires in COVID-19. Study background: Spain, Italy and the United States supplied samples that represented acute and convalescent COVID-19. PBMCs, B-cell-depleted T cells, or T cells were the source of the cDNA or gDNA that made up the material.

TCRdb's copy holds only in-frame clones and misses some; the assay was immunoSEQ multiplex PCR. The sample comprises roughly 220,000 clones, approximately 86% of which are singletons, and around 15% rests with the top ten. The sample consisted of PBMCs or T cells enriched from blood (not recorded which). This sequence was found in a woman in her 50s with acute COVID-19.

The CDR3 region is CASSSNQPNAASREQFF. The CDR3 region has the DNA TGTGCCAGCTCATCGAATCAACCCAATGCGGCTAGCAGGGAGCAGTTCTTC. The chain carries TRBV18 and TRBJ2-1, with D possibly being TRBD2 (5 bases). CDR3 length equals 17 residues. Trimming cost V 5 bases and J 10 bases, with 27 bases left between them. The germline CDR1 and CDR2 sequences are KGHSH and LQKENI.